The clone carrying this T cell receptor beta chain was counted ten times or more. Its antigen is undetermined. CDR3 length: 12 amino acids. Trimming shortened V by 6 bases and J by 5 bases, and 11 bases separated the two germline ends. Amplified regions were TCR beta CDR3 sequences from RNA transcripts. HTBI primers were employed in a first-round RT-PCR of the TCR CDR3. TCRdb reprocessed the multiplex PCR reads via MiXCR and lists one record per CDR3 protein. Among 340,000 or so distinct CDR3 sequences listed, approximately 18% were seen once. The data were obtained in a study of T cells in Graves' hyperthyroidism and ophthalmopathy. Overall study context: At initial diagnosis, before any treatment had begun, peripheral blood was obtained. Study-wide findings and caveats: Most thyroid clonotypes with frequency above 0.001 were detected in blood.

The clonotype comes from a woman between 50 and 59 years old with Graves' hyperthyroidism. The chain combines TRBV12-3 or TRBV12-4 with TRBJ2-7, with a possible D match to TRBD1 (5 bases). The sequencing input was blood. The CDR3 reads CASSLTVNEQYF. CDR3 nucleotides: TGTGCCAGCAGCCTGACAGTAAACGAGCAGTACTTC.